The text below deals with one TCR beta chain. Its antigen is not known. Before being chosen for sequencing, patients had shown CD8+CD57+ cell expansion by flow cytometry. Diagnosis of severe acquired aplastic anemia applied to all patients. The blood sampling took place in patients who had so far received no therapy. Genomic DNA templated the TCR beta VDJ and CDR3 profiling. Using its own MiXCR run on the reads, TCRdb lists one record per CDR3 protein. The table lists about 98,000 distinct CDR3 sequences, 55% to 70% of them singletons, with less than 75% in the top ten. This entry comes from a study of CD8+CD57+ T cells in acquired aplastic anemia. Study outcomes and limitations: No significant difference in CD8+ Simpson's diversity was found between patients and controls. Patients shared just under 30 CD8+ CDR3 sequences with controls.

This CDR3 has 15 residues. Trimming left V 3 bases short and J 0 bases short, with 15 bases between. The germline gives CDR1 SQVTM, CDR2 ANQGSEA. Sequencing input: sorted CD4+, CD8+, or CD8+CD57+ T cells (not recorded which) from PBMCs. V and J are TRBV29-1 and TRBJ2-7, with TRBD1 as a possible D gene (6 bases). This receptor was obtained from a human donor with aplastic anemia. Written as DNA, the CDR3 is TGCAGCGTTGAGTACGGCAGGGGCCTCTCCTACGAGCAGTACTTC. It specifies CSVEYGRGLSYEQYF.